These T cell receptor beta chains were read from a single sample in a study of cytomegalovirus exposure and HLA in healthy donors. Sequencing was performed with immunoSEQ multiplex PCR; in TCRdb, only in-frame clones are kept and a portion is missing. The sample lists roughly 180,000 clones; just over 75% were seen once. Specimen: PBMCs. These receptors all stem from a woman aged 55 to 70 in good health and CMV-seropositive. The CDR3 runs from the conserved cysteine through the conserved F or W. D genes are given only for firm matches. Size is omitted from some rows. Given values are once, few, many or a class for expanded clones.

DNA	CDR3	J	V	size	D
TGCGCCAGCAGCTTCTACAATCAGCCCCAGCATTTT	CASSFYNQPQHF	TRBJ1-5	TRBV5-1	.	.
TGTGCCATCCTACAGGGTAGAAGAACTGAAGCTTTCTTT	CAILQGRRTEAFF	TRBJ1-1	TRBV6-5	once	.
TGTGCCAGCAGTGCCGGGGGTCCAGCCTCTGGAAACACCATATATTTT	CASSAGGPASGNTIYF	TRBJ1-3	TRBV28	.	.
TGTGCCAGCAGCTTAGGGCTAGCGGGGGACGAGCAGTTCTTC	CASSLGLAGDEQFF	TRBJ2-1	TRBV7-9	.	TRBD2
TGTGCCAGCAGTGAAGCAAGCCAGGGGACCTACGAGCAGTACTTC	CASSEASQGTYEQYF	TRBJ2-7	TRBV6-1	.	.
TGTGCCAGCTCACCACCCGACAGATACTCCTACAATGAGCAGTTCTTC	CASSPPDRYSYNEQFF	TRBJ2-1	TRBV18	.	.
TGCAGCACGAGAAACACAGATACGCAGTATTTT	CSTRNTDTQYF	TRBJ2-3	TRBV29-1	few	.
TGTGCCAGTAGTATAGTAATAGGCGGGAATCAGCCCCAGCATTTT	CASSIVIGGNQPQHF	TRBJ1-5	TRBV19	.	.
TGTGCCAGCAGAGGACAGGGGTGGAATGAAAAACTGTTTTTT	CASRGQGWNEKLFF	TRBJ1-4	TRBV2	.	TRBD1
TGTGCCAGTAGTATCTCGGGACTAGCGGGGGAATCCTACGAGCAGTACTTC	CASSISGLAGESYEQYF	TRBJ2-7	TRBV19	.	TRBD2
TGTGCCAGCAGTGGTAGGGACTCAAACACTGAAGCTTTCTTT	CASSGRDSNTEAFF	TRBJ1-1	TRBV27	.	.
TGTGCCAGCAGCTCAGGGGGAGCTGAAGCTTTCTTT	CASSSGGAEAFF	TRBJ1-1	TRBV28	.	TRBD1
TGTGCCAGCAGCGTATTCCAGGGTTACAATGAGCAGTTCTTC	CASSVFQGYNEQFF	TRBJ2-1	TRBV9	.	.
TGTGCCAGCAGCGTAGGACAGCAAGAGACCCAGTACTTC	CASSVGQQETQYF	TRBJ2-5	TRBV9	few	.
TGTGCCTGGAGTGGGGGATGGGGACAAGGTACCTACGAGCAGTACTTC	CAWSGGWGQGTYEQYF	TRBJ2-7	TRBV30	.	.
TGTGCCAGCAGGGGGGACGTACAGGTAGCGGGAGTTTCCTACGAGCAGTACTTC	CASRGDVQVAGVSYEQYF	TRBJ2-7	TRBV6-4	.	TRBD2
TGTGCCAGCAGTTACCCACGGACAGGGGCGAACAGTCAGTACTTC	CASSYPRTGANSQYF	TRBJ2-4	TRBV6-6	.	TRBD1
TGCAGCGGTAGCGGGAGGGCCGGGAATGAGCAGTTCTTC	CSGSGRAGNEQFF	TRBJ2-1	TRBV29-1	.	TRBD2
TGTGCCAGCAGCTTAGGCCCCTCGAGGAGCGGGGAGCTGTTTTTT	CASSLGPSRSGELFF	TRBJ2-2	TRBV11-3	.	.
TGTGCCAGCAGCTTAGAAGTAAGCGGACAGGGGATAGGCAATCAGCCCCAGCATTTT	CASSLEVSGQGIGNQPQHF	TRBJ1-5	TRBV11-3	.	TRBD1
TGTGCCAGCAGCTTAGCGGCTAGCGCGGGCTCTTTTCCCTACGAGCAGTACTTC	CASSLAASAGSFPYEQYF	TRBJ2-7	TRBV7-2	.	.
TGTGCCAGCAGTTTGGTTCTAGGAGTTAGCAATCAGCCCCAGCATTTT	CASSLVLGVSNQPQHF	TRBJ1-5	TRBV27	.	.
TGTGCCAGCAGTGAGGTACACCTGGCCACAGATACGCAGTATTTT	CASSEVHLATDTQYF	TRBJ2-3	TRBV2	.	.
TGTGCCAGTAGTACTCCGGGACAGAACTCCTACGAGCAGTACTTC	CASSTPGQNSYEQYF	TRBJ2-7	TRBV19	.	TRBD1
TGCGCCAGCAGCTGGGGACAGGGGGACCACTATGGCTACACCTTC	CASSWGQGDHYGYTF	TRBJ1-2	TRBV5-1	.	TRBD1
TGCGCCAGCAGCTCCGGACAGGGATACGAGCAGTACTTC	CASSSGQGYEQYF	TRBJ2-7	TRBV5-1	.	TRBD1
TGTGCCAGCAGCCAAGATATGGACAGGGGGCGGTGGGGCTACACCTTC	CASSQDMDRGRWGYTF	TRBJ1-2	TRBV4-2	few	TRBD1
TGTGCCAGCAGGGCGGATCCGAGGTATGGCTACACCTTC	CASRADPRYGYTF	TRBJ1-2	TRBV2	.	.
TGTGCCAGCAGGCCGATGGGACAGGGTGGGGGCTACACCTTC	CASRPMGQGGGYTF	TRBJ1-2	TRBV28	.	TRBD1
TGTGCCAGTAGTATTGGACTAGCGGGATTCTACGAGCAGTACTTC	CASSIGLAGFYEQYF	TRBJ2-7	TRBV19	.	TRBD2
TGTGCCACCAGCAGGGGGACTAGCGGGGGGTACGAGCAGTACTTC	CATSRGTSGGYEQYF	TRBJ2-7	TRBV15	.	TRBD2
TGTGCCAGCAGTTTGGGCCCCGTAAGCAATCAGCCCCAGCATTTT	CASSLGPVSNQPQHF	TRBJ1-5	TRBV28	.	.
TGTGCCAGCAGTTCGCCCGGACAGGGCCCTTTTGGTGGCTACACCTTC	CASSSPGQGPFGGYTF	TRBJ1-2	TRBV28	once	TRBD1
TGTGCCAGCAGTGAAGCGCGGGGGGGCGAGCAGTACTTC	CASSEARGGEQYF	TRBJ2-7	TRBV2	.	TRBD2
TGTGCCAGCAGTTACTCGACAGGGGCCGTAACCGGGGAGCTGTTTTTT	CASSYSTGAVTGELFF	TRBJ2-2	TRBV6-5	.	TRBD1
TGTGCCAGCACCCGGACTAGCGGGAGTTCGAACACCGGGGAGCTGTTTTTT	CASTRTSGSSNTGELFF	TRBJ2-2	TRBV9	.	TRBD2
TGCGCCAGCAGCTTGACGAGATTGAACACTGAAGCTTTCTTT	CASSLTRLNTEAFF	TRBJ1-1	TRBV5-1	.	.
TGTGCCAGCTCACATTCGGAGGGGGCCACAGATACGCAGTATTTT	CASSHSEGATDTQYF	TRBJ2-3	TRBV18	.	.
TGCGCCAGCAGCACTAGCGGGGGTTTAGATACGCAGTATTTT	CASSTSGGLDTQYF	TRBJ2-3	TRBV10-1	.	TRBD2
TGCAGTGCCCGACAGTCCTATGGCTACACCTTC	CSARQSYGYTF	TRBJ1-2	TRBV20-1	.	.
TGTGCCAGCAGCTCGCCGTATAGACAGCGCGGCCCCTCCTACGAGCAGTACTTC	CASSSPYRQRGPSYEQYF	TRBJ2-7	TRBV5-8	.	.
TGTGCCAGCAGCTTAATAGCGGGGGGGCAACAAGAGACCCAGTACTTC	CASSLIAGGQQETQYF	TRBJ2-5	TRBV7-2	.	TRBD2
TGTGCCAGCAGCTTGGCAGGGACAGGGGGTTACAGTCAGTACTTC	CASSLAGTGGYSQYF	TRBJ2-4	TRBV5-4	.	TRBD1
TGTGCCAGCAGTGTGTCAGGGGCTGAAAAACTGTTTTTT	CASSVSGAEKLFF	TRBJ1-4	TRBV25-1	.	.
TGTGCCAGTAGTATGGGGGGAATTCTGGGCGAGCAGTACTTC	CASSMGGILGEQYF	TRBJ2-7	TRBV19	.	.
TGCAGCGTTGTCCCAAGCCATAACTATGGCTACACCTTC	CSVVPSHNYGYTF	TRBJ1-2	TRBV29-1	.	.
TGTGCCAGCAGCCAGCCCCGACTAGCAACCCACAATGAGCAGTTCTTC	CASSQPRLATHNEQFF	TRBJ2-1	TRBV11-2	few	TRBD2
TGTGCCAGCAGTAGCTATGAGCAGTTCTTC	CASSSYEQFF	TRBJ2-1	TRBV2	.	.
TGTGCCAGCAGGCAAAGGGGTAGCAATCAGCCCCAGCATTTT	CASRQRGSNQPQHF	TRBJ1-5	TRBV28	few	.
TGTGCCAGCAGCCGGGAGATAGGACTCCGCGCCTACGAGCAGTACTTC	CASSREIGLRAYEQYF	TRBJ2-7	TRBV28	once	.
TGCGCCAGCAGCCCTTCGGCGGGAAGCGGCTCCTACGAGCAGTACTTC	CASSPSAGSGSYEQYF	TRBJ2-7	TRBV5-1	.	.
TGTGCCAGCACCGGACTAGCGGGGTCCCGCACCGGGGAGCTGTTTTTT	CASTGLAGSRTGELFF	TRBJ2-2	TRBV27	.	TRBD2
TGTGCCAGCAGCTTAGATCCCCCCGGGACACCGAACACTGAAGCTTTCTTT	CASSLDPPGTPNTEAFF	TRBJ1-1	TRBV11-2	few	.
TGTGCCAGCAGTGAAGCGGGCAGGGGAAGATGGAATGAGCAGTTCTTC	CASSEAGRGRWNEQFF	TRBJ2-1	TRBV6-1	.	.